This TCR beta chain was recovered during a study of technical replicates of blood from four donors. This CDR3 is 14 amino acids long. The V end lost 2 bases, the J end lost 3 bases, and 13 bases lay between the germline ends. In germline, CDR1 is GTSNPN, CDR2 SVGIG (reference sequence). Assay: immunoSEQ multiplex PCR; the TCRdb copy retains only in-frame clones and omits some. The sample yields approximately 92,000 clones, around 95% seen once. This chain links TRBV30 with TRBJ1-1, with a weak D call TRBD1 (5 bases). The source of this sequence is a human donor in good health. Sequencing used T cells isolated from PBMCs. The CDR3 reads CAWSKRGEDTEAFF. The CDR3 DNA sequence: TGTGCCTGGAGTAAAAGAGGGGAGGACACTGAAGCTTTCTTT.